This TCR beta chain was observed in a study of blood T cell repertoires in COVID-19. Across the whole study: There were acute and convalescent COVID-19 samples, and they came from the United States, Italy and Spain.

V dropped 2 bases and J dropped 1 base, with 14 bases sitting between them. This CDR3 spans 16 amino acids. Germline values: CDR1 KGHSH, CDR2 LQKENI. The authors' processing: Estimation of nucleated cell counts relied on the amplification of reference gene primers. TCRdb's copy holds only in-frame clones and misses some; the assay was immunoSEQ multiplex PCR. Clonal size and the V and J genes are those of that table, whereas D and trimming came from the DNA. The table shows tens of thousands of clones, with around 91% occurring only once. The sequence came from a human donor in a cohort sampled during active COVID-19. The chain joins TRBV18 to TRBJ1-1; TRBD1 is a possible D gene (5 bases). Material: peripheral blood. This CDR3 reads CASSPKSGQGNTEAFF. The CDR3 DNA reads TGTGCCAGCTCACCAAAGTCAGGGCAAGGGAACACTGAAGCTTTCTTT.